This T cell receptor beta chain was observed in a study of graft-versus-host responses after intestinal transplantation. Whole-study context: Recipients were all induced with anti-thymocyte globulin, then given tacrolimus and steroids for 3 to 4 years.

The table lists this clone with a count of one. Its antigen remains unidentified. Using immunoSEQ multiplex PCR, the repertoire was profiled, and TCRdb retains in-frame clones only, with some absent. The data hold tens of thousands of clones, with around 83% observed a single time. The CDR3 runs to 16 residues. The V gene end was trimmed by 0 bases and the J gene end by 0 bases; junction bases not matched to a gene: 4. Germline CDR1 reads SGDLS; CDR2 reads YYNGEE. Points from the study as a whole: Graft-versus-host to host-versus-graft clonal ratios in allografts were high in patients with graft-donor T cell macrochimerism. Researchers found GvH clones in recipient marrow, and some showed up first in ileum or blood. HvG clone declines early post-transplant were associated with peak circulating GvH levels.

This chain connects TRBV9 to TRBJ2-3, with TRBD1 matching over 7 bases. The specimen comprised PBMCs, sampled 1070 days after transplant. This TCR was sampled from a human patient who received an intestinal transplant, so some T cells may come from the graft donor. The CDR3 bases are TGTGCCAGCAGCGTAGAAGGGGGCCACAGCACAGATACGCAGTATTTT. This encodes CASSVEGGHSTDTQYF.